This record looks at one TCR beta chain sequence and its context. Its antigen remains undetermined. Within one base of it there is no much larger clone, and no base qualities were kept. At diagnosis, peripheral blood, uninvolved tumor-adjacent lung and tumor were collected and were preserved as a mix of fresh-frozen and FFPE material. For TCR repertoire profiling, blood samples were analyzed in the form of peripheral blood mononuclear cells. Looking up the germline V gene yields CDR1 SGHTA and CDR2 FQGTGA. V and J are trimmed by 1 base and 3 bases, and the gene matches miss 6 bases of the junction. There are 16 amino acids in the CDR3, from cysteine to phenylalanine inclusive. CDR3 DNA is the only sequence kept; it has 48 bases, read in frame from the first base. The data were obtained in a study of T cells in localized non-small cell lung cancer (dated by TCRdb to 2018 to 2021). For the wider study: The study analyzed T cell repertoires of under 250 early-stage NSCLC patients, comparing tumors and uninvolved tumor-adjacent lungs. The cohort consisted of 200 to 250 treatment-naive NSCLC patients whose localized lung tumors had been resected. Of the NSCLC patients, 129 were male and about a hundred were female, and the mean age was around 66 years. Study-wide conclusions, independent of this receptor: Of the top 100 tumor clones, a median of 57 were detected in paired uninvolved adjacent lung; about 28 were also among that lung's top 100. Because the study design was exploratory, TCR variables were selected using unadjusted p-values without false-discovery rate correction. Higher blood T cell density associated with longer overall survival, while higher adjacent-lung clonality associated with shorter survival. Uninvolved tumor-adjacent lung showed the highest T cell clonality, higher than tumor, which suggests more focused antigenic responses in the adjacent lung. Multi-region tumor sequencing was not performed, so intratumor heterogeneity could not be excluded.

The immunoSEQ Assay was used to sequence TCR beta CDR3 regions from DNA. In the authors' own workflow: To compute T cell density, TCR beta template counts were normalized to usable DNA, which was estimated by amplifying housekeeping genes. Richness was estimated using the preseqR package, with extrapolation to 400,000 templates for PBMC samples and to 120,000 templates for tissue samples. Clonality was calculated as one minus Pielou's evenness. Differential abundance testing on productive amino-acid clonotypes, with a minimum total count of 5 and an alpha of 0.1, was used to identify tissue-enriched TCRs. The Jaccard Index and the Morisita Overlap Index were used to quantify repertoire overlap between compartments. GLIPH clustered TCR beta CDR3s with public tetramer-defined viral CDR3s; viral motifs required at least three viral sequences plus V-gene enrichment. TCRdb provides this immuneACCESS table in a form limited to in-frame rearrangements. Some clones are lacking; in checked studies, under half of them reflect an unresolved V gene, and why the rest are absent is not known. V, J and clone size reflect that table, while D and trimming were determined from the DNA. In this sample the table shows approximately 28,000 clones, over 75% of which occur a single time. The leading ten clones occupy 4.2% of the sample.

Recombination connected TRBV7-3 to TRBJ2-3; 8 bases in the junction line up with TRBD2. The material was peripheral blood mononuclear cells, obtained before any cancer treatment. The TCR sequence derives from a woman aged 35 to 70 with stage III lung adenocarcinoma. The CDR3 has the sequence CASSLNGGGTTDTQYF. The nucleotide sequence reads as follows: TGTGCCAGCAGCTTAAACGGCGGGGGGACGACAGATACGCAGTATTTT.